A selection of T cell receptor beta chains follows, all from one sample in a study of early T cells in non-severe SARS-CoV-2 infection. TCRdb re-called the 5' RACE reads with MiXCR, one entry per CDR3 protein. The sample yields about 27,000 distinct CDR3 sequences, 4.5% to 5.5% seen once. The sequenced sample consisted of whole blood. All receptors come from an adult who was a healthcare worker with PCR-confirmed SARS-CoV-2 infection or an uninfected control (not recorded which). Each CDR3 is given with its conserved first and last residue. D genes are given only for firm matches. Rows may omit the clone size; those that give it use once, few, many or a size class.

>-|many|TRBV6-6|TRBJ1-6
CASTPGTDNSPLHF
TGTGCCAGCACCCCAGGGACCGACAATTCACCCCTCCACTTT
>-|-|TRBV10-1|TRBJ2-5
CASSENLKETQYF
TGCGCCAGCAGTGAAAATCTAAAAGAGACCCAGTACTTC
>-|few|TRBV20-1|TRBJ2-5
CSARDRLQETQYF
TGCAGTGCTAGAGATCGACTCCAAGAGACCCAGTACTTC
>-|few|TRBV20-1|TRBJ2-7
CSARDRVRGPYEQYF
TGCAGTGCTAGAGATCGGGTGAGGGGACCCTACGAGCAGTACTTC
>-|many|TRBV14|TRBJ2-7
CASSQGTVKGEQYF
TGTGCCAGCAGCCAAGGGACGGTCAAGGGGGAGCAGTACTTC
>-|many|TRBV4-3|TRBJ1-1
CASSQGGRAAEAFF
TGCGCCAGCAGCCAAGGTGGTCGGGCGGCAGAAGCTTTCTTT
>-|-|TRBV12-3/TRBV12-4|TRBJ1-6
CASSLAGINGSPLHF
TGTGCCAGCAGTTTGGCAGGGATTAATGGTTCACCCCTCCACTTT
>-|few|TRBV29-1|TRBJ2-1
CSVEAGRAVNEQFF
TGCAGCGTTGAAGCGGGCCGGGCGGTCAATGAGCAGTTCTTC
>-|many|TRBV5-5|TRBJ1-1
CASSFDGSNTEAFF
TGTGCCAGCAGCTTCGATGGCAGTAACACTGAAGCTTTCTTT
>-|many|TRBV30|TRBJ1-5
CAWSVDSKAPQHF
TGTGCCTGGAGTGTAGACAGCAAGGCACCCCAGCATTTT
>-|few|TRBV12-3/TRBV12-4|TRBJ1-1
CASSTQTEAFF
TGTGCCAGCAGTACGCAGACGGAAGCTTTCTTT
>TRBD2|-|TRBV19|TRBJ2-3
CASSSRASGGTDTQYF
TGTGCCAGTAGTTCCCGCGCTAGCGGGGGTACAGATACGCAGTATTTT
>TRBD1|few|TRBV6-2/TRBV6-3|TRBJ1-3
CASSYRRMTGGTGNTIYF
TGTGCCAGCAGTTACCGGCGGATGACAGGGGGAACTGGAAACACCATATATTTT
>-|few|TRBV12-5|TRBJ2-1
CASGLTPTTNEQFF
TGTGCTAGTGGTTTGACCCCAACCACCAATGAGCAGTTCTTC
>TRBD1|few|TRBV12-3/TRBV12-4|TRBJ1-2
CASSLDRGSGYTF
TGTGCCAGCAGCCTCGACAGGGGCTCTGGCTACACCTTC
>-|many|TRBV27|TRBJ2-6
CASQAHHDSGANVLTF
TGTGCCAGCCAGGCGCATCATGACTCTGGGGCCAACGTCCTGACTTTC
>TRBD1|many|TRBV5-6|TRBJ2-7
CASSHTGDSYEQYF
TGTGCCAGCAGCCATACAGGGGATTCGTACGAGCAGTACTTC
>-|many|TRBV6-6|TRBJ2-7
CASSYISYEQYF
TGTGCCAGCAGTTACATAAGCTACGAGCAGTACTTC
>TRBD2|few|TRBV12-3/TRBV12-4|TRBJ2-7
CASSPSGGRSYEQYF
TGTGCCAGCAGTCCCAGCGGGGGGCGCTCCTACGAGCAGTACTTC
>-|many|TRBV6-5|TRBJ2-7
CASTHSYEQYF
TGTGCCAGCACCCACTCCTACGAGCAGTACTTC
>-|many|TRBV12-3/TRBV12-4|TRBJ1-4
CASTPGRTYEKLFF
TGTGCCAGCACTCCTGGACGGACCTATGAAAAACTGTTTTTT
>-|many|TRBV5-4|TRBJ2-5
CASSSRETQYF
TGTGCCAGCAGCTCCAGGGAGACCCAGTACTTC
>-|many|TRBV9|TRBJ1-5
CASSGGPNQPQHF
TGTGCCAGCAGCGGAGGGCCCAATCAGCCCCAGCATTTT
>-|-|TRBV10-3|TRBJ1-5
CAISVRADQPQHF
TGTGCCATCAGTGTTCGGGCGGACCAGCCCCAGCATTTT
>TRBD2|few|TRBV20-1|TRBJ2-3
CSARRLAGTDTQYF
TGCAGTGCTAGACGACTAGCGGGGACAGATACGCAGTATTTT
>-|-|TRBV6-1|TRBJ1-3
CASDIASGNTIYF
TGTGCCAGCGATATCGCATCTGGAAACACCATATATTTT
>-|-|TRBV6-1|TRBJ2-7
CASSEQKGLRSEQYF
TGTGCCAGCAGTGAACAGAAGGGGCTAAGGAGCGAGCAGTACTTC
>TRBD2|many|TRBV12-3/TRBV12-4|TRBJ2-1
CASSFRTSGSTEQFF
TGTGCCAGCAGTTTCCGGACTAGCGGGTCGACTGAGCAGTTCTTC
>-|few|TRBV6-2/TRBV6-3|TRBJ2-7
CASAPLSYEQYF
TGTGCCAGCGCCCCCTTATCCTACGAGCAGTACTTC
>TRBD1|many|TRBV6-5|TRBJ1-6
CASRDRGNSPLHF
TGTGCCAGCAGAGACAGGGGTAACTCACCCCTCCACTTT
>-|many|TRBV12-3/TRBV12-4|TRBJ2-5
CASSDTGDLRTQYF
TGTGCCAGCAGCGATACAGGGGACTTAAGGACCCAGTACTTC
>-|-|TRBV12-5|TRBJ2-3
CASGLVPLPTDTQYF
TGTGCTAGTGGTTTGGTACCCCTGCCCACAGATACGCAGTATTTT
>TRBD2|few|TRBV11-2|TRBJ2-3
CASSFGGLADTQYF
TGTGCCAGCAGCTTCGGCGGACTAGCAGATACGCAGTATTTT
>-|few|TRBV12-3/TRBV12-4|TRBJ2-1
CASSPLRLWSPAYNEQFF
TGTGCCAGCAGTCCGCTCCGTCTATGGAGTCCCGCTTACAATGAGCAGTTCTTC
>-|few|TRBV5-1|TRBJ2-3
CASKSQGTRRTDTQYF
TGCGCCAGTAAATCGCAGGGGACGAGGAGGACAGATACGCAGTATTTT
>TRBD1|-|TRBV4-3|TRBJ2-2
CASSQDRGTGVTGELFF
TGCGCCAGCAGCCAAGATCGGGGGACAGGGGTCACCGGGGAGCTGTTTTTT
>-|few|TRBV2|TRBJ1-1
CASRRGGTEAFF
TGTGCCAGCAGGAGGGGGGGCACTGAAGCTTTCTTT
>TRBD1|many|TRBV5-1|TRBJ2-1
CASSPGTGAYNEQFF
TGTGCCAGCAGCCCCGGGACAGGGGCCTACAATGAGCAGTTCTTC
>TRBD2|many|TRBV12-3/TRBV12-4|TRBJ2-5
CASTQTSGGAETQYF
TGCGCCAGCACCCAGACTAGCGGGGGGGCGGAGACCCAGTACTTC
>TRBD1|few|TRBV5-6|TRBJ2-7
CASRGLAGGYEQYF
TGTGCCAGCAGAGGTTTGGCAGGGGGTTACGAGCAGTACTTC
>-|few|TRBV6-2/TRBV6-3|TRBJ2-3
CASSYRTGVRDTQYF
TGTGCCAGCAGTTACCGCACCGGGGTCCGAGATACGCAGTATTTT